The present entry profiles one T cell receptor (beta chain) with its context. What it recognizes is unknown. V lost 4 bases and J 2 bases, leaving 11 bases between the germline ends. The CDR3 runs to 14 residues. CDR1 is GTSNPN, CDR2 SVGIG, per germline (reference sequence). The PCR had 60 Vbeta and 13 Jbeta primers. Libraries were prepared by immunoSEQ multiplex PCR; TCRdb keeps only in-frame clonotypes and omits some of them. The table lists over 100,000 clones, 77% of them singletons. The data derive from a study of cytomegalovirus exposure and HLA in healthy donors. Study findings and constraints: Analysis performed later found more than 15,000 TCR beta sequences associated with HLA alleles at 0.05 false discovery rate.

The chain carries TRBV30 and TRBJ2-2, with a tentative D call TRBD2 (5 bases). Sequencing was done on a sample of PBMCs. This receptor was obtained from a man aged 40-55 years in good health and CMV-seropositive. The chain's CDR3 is CAWTGNTNTGELFF. Written as DNA, the CDR3 is TGTGCCTGGACGGGGAACACAAACACCGGGGAGCTGTTTTTT.